The 10 T cell receptor beta chains in this list originate from one sample, sequenced in a study of graft-versus-host responses after intestinal transplantation (TCRdb year 2021). The time point label for this specimen denotes: cells obtained before transplantation from donor or recipient. The library was produced with the immunoSEQ multiplex PCR assay. The clones in this table, taken by TCRdb from immuneACCESS, are in-frame only. Not every clone is retained; where verified, under half of the shortfall comes from an unresolved V gene, and the cause of the rest is unknown. The sample includes about 96,000 clones, with about 90% observed a single time. The biggest ten clones account for roughly 0.15% of the sample. Their recognized antigens are unknown. Sample: unstimulated CD4+ T cells sorted from spleen or lymph node cells, taken before intestinal transplant. These receptors all stem from a human donor who received an intestinal transplant.

This chain uses TRBV30 with TRBJ2-3; the D is unclear. CDR1 is GTSNPN and CDR2 is SVGIG in the germline V gene (reference sequence). The CDR3 runs to 14 residues. The germline V and J ends were trimmed by 3 bases and 4 bases, with 14 bases remaining between them. This chain's CDR3 is CAWRRSYFADTQYF. In DNA form, the CDR3 reads TGTGCCTGGAGGAGGAGCTACTTCGCAGATACGCAGTATTTT.

This chain links TRBV28 with TRBJ2-1, with D perhaps matching TRBD2 (6 bases). V lost 1 base, J lost 0 bases, and 10 bases lay in between. CDR3 length: 16 residues. Germline CDR1 and CDR2: MDHEN and SYDVKM. The CDR3 loop is CASSLSAGSSYNEQFF. The CDR3 DNA is TGTGCCAGCAGTTTATCGGCGGGAAGCTCCTACAATGAGCAGTTCTTC.

The V call is TRBV5-6, the J call TRBJ2-7, with D perhaps TRBD2 (6 bases). This CDR3 contains 12 residues. Trimming shortened V by 2 bases and J by 4 bases, and 7 bases separated the two germline ends. In germline, CDR1 is SGHDT, CDR2 YYEEEE. CDR3 coding DNA: TGTGCCAGCAGCTTTGGAGGGTACGAGCAGTACTTC. Encoded protein: CASSFGGYEQYF.

The CDR3 sequence: CASSLYRWYGYTF. In nucleotides, the CDR3 is TGTGCCAGCAGTTTATATCGGTGGTATGGCTACACCTTC. The genes are TRBV27 and TRBJ1-2, with unresolved D. V was pared by 1 base and J by 5 bases, with 8 bases between. Germline V CDR1 and CDR2: MNHEY, SMNVEV (reference sequence). The CDR3 length is 13 residues.

In its sample, this clone was seen once. V usage is TRBV14 and J usage is TRBJ2-7; D is unresolved. V was cut by 4 bases and J by 6 bases, with 10 bases left in between. This CDR3 has 12 amino acids. The germline gives CDR1 SGHDN, CDR2 FVKESK. The CDR3 nucleotides are TGTGCCAGCAGCCGCCAATTCAGCGAGCAGTACTTC. This encodes CASSRQFSEQYF.

The J gene is TRBJ2-7, the V gene TRBV7-2, with TRBD1 as a possible D gene (6 bases). The germline gives CDR1 SGHTA, CDR2 FQGNSA. Trimming took 4 bases from V and 4 from J, leaving 14 bases between them. This CDR3 region has 14 residues. The CDR3: CASSYGQLRYEQYF. CDR3 nucleotide sequence: TGTGCCAGCAGCTATGGACAGCTCAGGTACGAGCAGTACTTC.

V is TRBV15 and J is TRBJ2-7, with 7 bases matching TRBD1. CDR3 length equals 16 residues. CDR1 is LNHNV, CDR2 YYDKDF, per germline (reference sequence). With 5 bases clipped from V and 3 bases from J, the junction kept 13 bases outside the gene matches. CDR3 bases: TGTGCCACCAGCTTCAGACTCGGGACAGAAGACTACGAGCAGTACTTC. It is translated as CATSFRLGTEDYEQYF.

This clone has just one count. The CDR3 region is CATSRDLRGETQYF. CDR3 sequence (DNA): TGTGCCACCAGCAGAGATCTCAGGGGGGAGACCCAGTACTTC. This sequence joins TRBV15 and TRBJ2-5; 7 bases are a match to TRBD1. The CDR3 length is 14 residues. CDR1 and CDR2 from the germline V gene are LNHNV and YYDKDF (reference sequence). The ends lost 0 bases at V and 5 bases at J; junction bases unmatched: 3.

The chain links TRBV11-2 to TRBJ1-2; 9 nucleotides line up with TRBD1. The CDR3 consists of 15 residues. V lost 1 base to trimming and J lost 4 bases; unmatched junction nucleotides: 4. Germline CDR1 and CDR2: SGHAT and FQNNGV. The CDR3 loop is CASSLGWDRVYGYTF. CDR3 DNA: TGTGCCAGCAGCTTAGGATGGGACAGGGTCTATGGCTACACCTTC.

The chain links TRBV27 to TRBJ1-5; 7 nucleotides match TRBD1. V shed 1 base and J 2 bases; nucleotides not matched to a gene: 5. The CDR3 sequence is 16 residues long. Germline assignment: CDR1 MNHEY and CDR2 SMNVEV (reference sequence). The CDR3 spells CASSLFAGGGNQPQHF. DNA for the CDR3: TGTGCCAGCAGTTTATTTGCAGGGGGTGGCAATCAGCCCCAGCATTTT.